Shown below are 21 T cell receptor beta chains from a single sample sequenced in a study of T cells in Graves' hyperthyroidism and ophthalmopathy. TCR beta CDR3 region amplification was performed from RNA transcripts. HTBI primers were used for first-round RT-PCR of the TCR CDR3. TCRdb reprocessed the multiplex PCR reads with MiXCR, giving one entry per CDR3 protein. The table lists around 280,000 distinct CDR3 sequences, roughly 14% of them singletons. Specimen: blood. All receptors come from a woman in her twenties or thirties with Graves' hyperthyroidism that later progressed to Graves' ophthalmopathy.

With regard to this clonotype: A much larger clone is a single base away; this may be a read error. V gene TRBV6-5 combines with J gene TRBJ1-3; D is ambiguous. Germline-derived CDR1 and CDR2 are MNHEY and SVGAGI. CDR3 length: 15 amino acids. CDR3 amino acids: CAGSWGGSSGNTIYF. The CDR3 DNA reads TGTGCCGGCAGTTGGGGTGGAAGCTCTGGAAACACCATATATTTT.

This clonotype was detected ten times or more. The V and J genes are TRBV7-9 and TRBJ2-7; D is possibly TRBD2 (5 bases). V shed 5 bases and J shed 6 bases, with 14 bases lying between them. Per the germline V gene, CDR1 is SEHNR and CDR2 is FQNEAQ (reference sequence). The CDR3 is made up of 13 amino acids. Written as DNA, the CDR3 is TGTGCCAGCAGCCCTGAGGTCGGGGTCGAGCAGTACTTC. This encodes CASSPEVGVEQYF.

This clonotype was seen repeatedly, ten times or more. This rearrangement joins TRBV7-9 to TRBJ1-4; D is undetermined. The CDR3 runs to 15 residues. V was pared by 5 bases and J by 4 bases, with 14 bases between. Germline V gene lookup returns CDR1 SEHNR and CDR2 FQNEAQ (reference sequence). CDR3 sequence reads: CASSARTVLNEKLFF. CDR3 DNA sequence: TGTGCCAGCAGCGCACGGACGGTTCTTAATGAAAAACTGTTTTTT.

This clonotype was counted many times. This rearrangement joins TRBV29-1 to TRBJ1-2; D unclear. The length of the CDR3 is 12 residues. Trimming shortened V by 8 bases and J by 3 bases, and 13 bases separated the two germline ends. Per germline, CDR1 SQVTM and CDR2 ANQGSEA. The CDR3 sequence: CSPVPHYYGYTF. DNA for the CDR3: TGCAGCCCCGTGCCTCACTACTATGGCTACACCTTC.

The chain links TRBV19 to TRBJ1-4; a weak D match, TRBD1 (5 bases). This CDR3 contains 15 residues. CDR1 LNHDA and CDR2 SQIVND come from the germline V gene (reference sequence). Trimming removed 7 bases from V and 6 bases from J, with 18 bases in between. The CDR3 DNA is TGTGCCAGTAACCTAGGAAAGGAAGGGGATGAAAAACTGTTTTTT. Its protein product is CASNLGKEGDEKLFF.

This clonotype came up a few times. The V gene is TRBV27, the J gene TRBJ1-1, with a weak D call TRBD1 (6 bases). Germline CDR1 and CDR2: MNHEY and SMNVEV (reference sequence). The CDR3 covers 14 residues. Trimming pared 7 bases from V and 1 base from J, leaving 13 bases between. CDR3: CASTLRGGNTEAFF. In DNA form, the CDR3 reads TGTGCCAGCACGTTGAGGGGGGGGAACACTGAAGCTTTCTTT.

This clonotype was recorded at least ten times. V and J are TRBV27 and TRBJ2-1; 15 nucleotides line up with TRBD2. This CDR3 is 18 amino acids long. Unmatched junction bases numbered 7, after V lost 5 bases and J lost 2 bases. CDR1 is MNHEY and CDR2 is SMNVEV in the germline V gene (reference sequence). The CDR3 loop is CASSDPGLAGGAYNEQFF. CDR3 nucleotides: TGTGCCAGCAGTGACCCGGGACTAGCGGGAGGCGCCTACAATGAGCAGTTCTTC.

V and J are TRBV4-1 and TRBJ2-1; D might be TRBD1 or TRBD2, each matching 6 bases. CDR1 and CDR2 from the germline V gene are MGHRA and YSYEKL. V dropped 2 bases and J dropped 5 bases, with 19 bases sitting between them. This CDR3 region has 17 residues. Here the CDR3 reads CASSQNRGWGANNEQFF. The CDR3 DNA reads as TGCGCCAGCAGCCAAAACCGGGGATGGGGGGCTAACAATGAGCAGTTCTTC.

This chain connects TRBV7-3 to TRBJ1-6; D unresolved. The CDR3 spans 14 residues. Germline-derived CDR1 and CDR2 are SGHTA and FQGTGA. Trimming shortened V by 6 bases and J by 4 bases, and 10 bases separated the two germline ends. CDR3 residues: CASRTADYNSPLHF. DNA of the CDR3: TGTGCCAGCAGAACGGCAGATTATAATTCACCCCTCCACTTT. The full variable domain, rest sourced from reference TRBV7-3 and TRBJ1-6, is GAGVSQTPSNKVTEKGKYVELRCDPISGHTALYWYRQSLGQGPEFLIYFQGTGAADDSGLPNDRFFAVRPEGSVSTLKIQRTERGDSAVYLCASRTADYNSPLHFGNGTRLTVT.

In its sample, this clonotype was seen many times. This chain joins TRBV2 and TRBJ2-1, with 12 bases aligning to TRBD2. The CDR3 sequence is 18 residues long. Germline V CDR1 and CDR2: SNHLY, FYNNEI. The ends lost 3 bases at V and 8 bases at J; junction bases unmatched: 14. The CDR3 region is CASSEPLASGRAFDEQFF. The CDR3 coding sequence is TGTGCCAGCAGTGAGCCTTTGGCTAGCGGGAGGGCCTTCGATGAGCAGTTCTTC.

Ten or more counts support this clonotype. The V and J genes are TRBV2 and TRBJ2-1; D is unresolved. The CDR3 consists of 13 residues. CDR1 and CDR2 from the germline V gene are SNHLY and FYNNEI. The V end lost 8 bases, the J end lost 4 bases, and 12 bases lay between the germline ends. The CDR3 reads CASHQDRYNEQFF. The CDR3, as DNA: TGTGCCAGCCACCAGGACCGTTACAATGAGCAGTTCTTC.

This clonotype occurred many times. The V gene is TRBV3-1, the J gene TRBJ2-5; TRBD1 matches 9 bases. The germline V gene has CDR1 LGHDT and CDR2 YNNKEL (reference sequence). After removal of 3 bases from V and 5 bases from J, the junction contained 4 bases not matched to a gene. The CDR3 runs to 14 residues. The CDR3 region has the DNA TGTGCCAGCAGCCATCCCGGACAGGGGGAGACCCAGTACTTC. Encoded protein: CASSHPGQGETQYF.

In its sample, this clonotype was seen many times. This chain joins TRBV6-1 and TRBJ1-6, with a tentative D call TRBD1 (5 bases). Trimming took 5 bases from V and 7 from J, leaving 18 bases between them. Germline CDR1 reads MNHNS; CDR2 reads SASEGT. The CDR3 is 16 residues long. CDR3 residues: CASSYEWRAGNSPLHF. As DNA, the CDR3 is TGTGCCAGCAGTTACGAGTGGCGCGCAGGGAATTCACCCCTCCACTTT.

A single count supports this clonotype. Possible read error: a much larger clone is one base away. This chain uses TRBV12-3 or TRBV12-4 with TRBJ2-3, with 7 positions matching TRBD2. The CDR3 totals 15 residues. J gave up 3 bases and V 7 bases, and 10 bases lay outside the gene matches. The CDR3 is CASNPGSGITDTQYF. The CDR3 DNA reads TGTGCCAGCAACCCCGGGAGCGGGATAACAGATACGCAGTATTTT.

V is TRBV19 and J is TRBJ2-5, with D possibly TRBD2 on 7 matching bases. The germline V gene has CDR1 LNHDA and CDR2 SQIVND (reference sequence). There are 15 residues in the CDR3. Trimming took off 3 bases at V and 1 base at J, with 12 bases between the two ends. The CDR3 DNA sequence: TGTGCCAGTAGTATTCGGGGGGCAGGCCAAGAGACCCAGTACTTC. Translation: CASSIRGAGQETQYF.

The V call is TRBV6-1, the J call TRBJ2-5; TRBD1 aligns across 12 bases. The V segment lost 6 bases and the J segment 3 bases; nucleotides outside the gene matches: 8. The CDR3 runs 16 residues. Per germline, CDR1 MNHNS and CDR2 SASEGT. The CDR3 DNA sequence: TGTGCCAGCAGAACCCGGGACAGGGGGCTCGAAGAGACCCAGTACTTC. The encoded protein is CASRTRDRGLEETQYF.

This clonotype was detected a few times. This chain links TRBV4-1 with TRBJ2-4; tentative D call: TRBD2 (6 bases). The CDR3 covers 15 residues. The V end was cut by 1 base, the J end by 7 bases, with 14 bases between. In germline, CDR1 is MGHRA, CDR2 YSYEKL. Written as DNA, the CDR3 is TGCGCCAGCAGCCAAGGGACGGGAGTGGTGAACATTCAGTACTTC. Residues: CASSQGTGVVNIQYF.

This clonotype was seen repeatedly, ten times or more. J is TRBJ1-3 and V is TRBV27; 7 positions match TRBD1. Germline-derived CDR1 and CDR2 are MNHEY and SMNVEV (reference sequence). The CDR3 sequence is 15 residues long. Losses at the gene ends were 3 bases for V and 3 bases for J; bases not matched to a gene: 5. CDR3 DNA: TGTGCCAGCAGTTTGGCACAGGGGCTTGGAAACACCATATATTTT. Amino acid sequence: CASSLAQGLGNTIYF.

This clonotype was detected many times. V and J are TRBV4-2 and TRBJ2-7; D gene uncertain. Germline V gene sequence: CDR1 LGHNA, CDR2 YNFKEQ. V was pared by 4 bases and J by 3 bases, with 10 bases between. The CDR3 spans 13 residues. Written as DNA, the CDR3 is TGTGCCAGCAGCCGGACGGAGATCTACGAGCAGTACTTC. Translating it yields CASSRTEIYEQYF.

This clonotype was found many times. This chain connects TRBV19 to TRBJ1-2; 7 bases map to TRBD1. The germline CDR1 and CDR2 sequences are LNHDA and SQIVND (reference sequence). Trimming removed 3 bases from V and 8 bases from J; junction bases left unmatched: 15. This CDR3 region has 16 residues. The CDR3 DNA follows: TGTGCCAGTAGTATGGGACAGCGACGGCCTAAGGCGGGCTACACCTTC. Its protein product is CASSMGQRRPKAGYTF.

This clonotype came up many times. This sequence joins TRBV10-3 and TRBJ1-1, with D unresolved. Trimming pared 0 bases from V and 3 bases from J, leaving 11 bases between. The germline V gene has CDR1 ENHRY and CDR2 SYGVKD. The CDR3 has 15 residues. The CDR3 loop is CAISESRDLDTEAFF. For the CDR3, the DNA is TGTGCCATCAGTGAGTCGCGGGATTTGGACACTGAAGCTTTCTTT.